The 21 T cell receptor beta chains reported below all come from one sample, sequenced in a study of graft-versus-host responses after intestinal transplantation (dated by TCRdb to 2020 to 2022). Their recognized antigens are unknown. The sample's time point label, in plain terms: cells obtained before transplantation from donor or recipient. Library method: the immunoSEQ multiplex PCR assay. Held by TCRdb, this immuneACCESS table contains in-frame sequences only and omits some clones. Under half of the omission traces to an unresolved V gene where checked; the cause of the rest is unknown. This sample has 75,000 to 95,000 clones in its table, and 85% to 95% of those were observed once. About 2% of the sample comes from the top ten. The material sequenced was unstimulated CD8+ T cells sorted from spleen or lymph node cells, taken before intestinal transplant. Receptor source: a human donor who received an intestinal transplant.

The chain's CDR3 is CASSTTEALNTIYF. The CDR3 bases are TGTGCCAGCAGTACGACAGAGGCCCTAAACACCATATATTTT. The J gene is TRBJ1-3, the V gene TRBV6-1; D possibly corresponds to TRBD1 (5 bases). The CDR3 spans 14 residues. Trimming removed 5 bases at V and 6 bases at J, with 14 bases between. Germline V CDR1 and CDR2: MNHNS, SASEGT.

V usage is TRBV10-2 and J usage is TRBJ1-1, with TRBD1 matching 10 bases. CDR3 length equals 12 residues. Unmatched junction bases numbered 5, after V lost 10 bases and J lost 6 bases. Germline values: CDR1 WSHSY, CDR2 SAAADI. In nucleotides, the CDR3 is TGCGCCACCGGACAGGGGGGGGCTGAAGCTTTCTTT. This codes for CATGQGGAEAFF.

This chain connects TRBV4-3 to TRBJ2-7; maybe TRBD1 (6 bases). V shed 0 bases and J shed 4 bases, with 16 bases lying between them. Germline V lookup: CDR1 LGHNA, CDR2 YSLEER. This CDR3 has 16 amino acids. The CDR3: CASSQDSTGSVYEQYF. In DNA form, the CDR3 reads TGCGCCAGCAGCCAAGATTCGACAGGCTCGGTTTACGAGCAGTACTTC.

This chain joins TRBV27 and TRBJ1-1, with no clear D. CDR3 size: 15 residues. Germline V gives CDR1 MNHEY, CDR2 SMNVEV (reference sequence). The germline V and J ends were trimmed by 3 bases and 2 bases, with 13 bases remaining between them. The CDR3 DNA is TGTGCCAGCAGTTTTTCGGAGTCCTTAAACACTGAAGCTTTCTTT. It yields the protein CASSFSESLNTEAFF.

The chain joins TRBV12-5 to TRBJ2-7; the match to TRBD1 covers 8 bases. Germline values: CDR1 LGHNT, CDR2 FRNRAP. Trimming took 3 bases from V and 7 from J; bases not matched to a gene: 8. The CDR3 runs 14 residues. CDR3 DNA sequence: TGTGCTAGTGGTTTAGGGGGCAGGGGGCAAGAGCAGTACTTC. It translates to CASGLGGRGQEQYF.

This clone has just a few counts. The chain is built from TRBV7-9 and TRBJ1-1; TRBD1 might be the D (5 bases). Germline V gene sequence: CDR1 SEHNR, CDR2 FQNEAQ (reference sequence). There are 12 residues in the CDR3. Deletions cut 1 base from V and 6 bases from J, with 6 bases between. CDR3 in amino acids: CASSLVTAEAFF. In nucleotides, the CDR3 is TGTGCCAGCAGCTTAGTGACAGCTGAAGCTTTCTTT. Full variable domain (rest looked up from reference TRBV7-9 and TRBJ1-1): DTGVSQNPRHKITKRGQNVTFRCDPISEHNRLYWYRQTLGQGPEFLTYFQNEAQLEKSRLLSDRFSAERPKGSFSTLEIQRTEQGDSAMYLCASSLVTAEAFFGQGTRLTVV.

V gene TRBV7-2 combines with J gene TRBJ1-1, with D unclear. The CDR3 extends over 14 amino acids. V was shortened by 2 bases and J by 0 bases, with 7 bases between the two germline ends. The germline CDR1 and CDR2 sequences are SGHTA and FQGNSA. CDR3 protein: CASSLLTVNTEAFF. In DNA, the CDR3 is TGTGCCAGCAGCTTATTAACGGTGAACACTGAAGCTTTCTTT.

The chain combines TRBV30 with TRBJ2-5; no definite D call. Germline V gene lookup returns CDR1 GTSNPN and CDR2 SVGIG (reference sequence). The CDR3 runs to 13 residues. With 2 bases removed from V and 0 bases from J, the gap between germline ends came to 7 bases. The CDR3 DNA follows: TGTGCCTGGAGTAGTTCGGACCAAGAGACCCAGTACTTC. It codes for CAWSSSDQETQYF.

The chain carries TRBV11-3 and TRBJ2-5; maybe TRBD1 (5 bases). The J call may be mistaken, given a closer DNA end match to TRBJ2-7. Germline CDR1 is SGHNT and CDR2 is YENEEA. The CDR3 covers 14 residues. For the CDR3, the DNA is TGTGCCAGCAGCGACGCAGGGTCGAGAAACGAGCAGTACTTC. Protein: CASSDAGSRNEQYF.

This rearrangement joins TRBV11-3 to TRBJ2-7; D might be TRBD1 (6 bases). Germline lookup yields CDR1 SGHNT and CDR2 YENEEA. This CDR3 has 14 residues. Trimming stripped 1 base from V and 2 bases from J, with 9 bases between. The CDR3 loop reads CASSLAGATYEQYF. The CDR3 DNA reads as TGTGCCAGCAGCTTAGCAGGGGCTACCTACGAGCAGTACTTC.

This clone was observed a few times. This sequence joins TRBV19 and TRBJ2-1, with TRBD1 matching over 9 bases. The ends lost 4 bases at V and 0 bases at J; junction bases unmatched: 7. Germline CDR1 reads LNHDA; CDR2 reads SQIVND (reference sequence). CDR3 size: 17 residues. The CDR3 coding sequence is TGTGCCAGTAGTACCTCTCCGGGACAGGGCTCCTACAATGAGCAGTTCTTC. Encoded protein: CASSTSPGQGSYNEQFF.

This chain joins TRBV4-3 and TRBJ2-1; 8 bases align to TRBD2. The CDR3 spans 15 residues. CDR1 is LGHNA and CDR2 is YSLEER in the germline V gene. Trimming at V came to 4 bases and at J to 9 bases, leaving 11 bases not matched to a gene. This CDR3 is CASSPGRGGGGEQFF. DNA for the CDR3: TGCGCCAGCAGCCCAGGACGGGGGGGTGGGGGTGAGCAGTTCTTC.

V and J are TRBV7-2 and TRBJ2-7; D gene unclear. Germline V gene lookup returns CDR1 SGHTA and CDR2 FQGNSA. The ends were cut back, 2 bases at V and 5 bases at J, with 10 bases in the middle. The CDR3 contains 13 residues. The CDR3 loop is CASSLKDANEQYF. CDR3 sequence (DNA): TGTGCCAGCAGCTTAAAAGATGCGAACGAGCAGTACTTC.

The chain uses TRBV27 and TRBJ1-2; tentative D call: TRBD1 (5 bases). Germline CDR1 and CDR2: MNHEY and SMNVEV (reference sequence). There are 14 residues in the CDR3. V was pared by 5 bases and J by 4 bases, with 14 bases between. CDR3: CASSPGTQGYGYTF. The CDR3 DNA reads as TGTGCCAGCAGTCCTGGGACTCAAGGCTATGGCTACACCTTC.

The CDR3 nucleotides are TGTGCCAGTAGTAAATGGGCCCCAGAGAACGAAAACATTGAGCAGTTCTTC. It specifies CASSKWAPENENIEQFF. This chain joins TRBV19 and TRBJ2-1; the D is unclear. The CDR3 runs to 17 residues. Germline assignment: CDR1 LNHDA and CDR2 SQIVND (reference sequence). Trimming left V 4 bases short and J 9 bases short, with 25 bases between.

The CDR3 protein is CASSIQQGDYEQYF. The DNA of the CDR3 is TGTGCCAGTAGTATTCAACAGGGGGACTACGAGCAGTACTTC. The rearrangement uses TRBV19 and TRBJ2-7, with TRBD1 matching over 8 bases. Germline-derived CDR1 and CDR2 are LNHDA and SQIVND (reference sequence). V shed 3 bases and J 3 bases; nucleotides not matched to a gene: 4. The CDR3 length is 14 residues. Drawing the rest from reference TRBV19 and TRBJ2-7, the complete variable domain is DGGITQSPKYLFRKEGQNVTLSCEQNLNHDAMYWYRQDPGQGLRLIYYSQIVNDFQKGDIAEGYSVSREKKESFPLTVTSAQKNPTAFYLCASSIQQGDYEQYFGPGTRLTVT.

The count of this clone is one. CDR3 residues: CASSVGGGETQYF. CDR3 nucleotides: TGTGCCAGCAGCGTAGGAGGGGGAGAGACCCAGTACTTC. The chain recombines TRBV9 with TRBJ2-5, with a weak D call TRBD1 (6 bases). This CDR3 comprises 13 residues. The germline V gene has CDR1 SGDLS and CDR2 YYNGEE. V lost 0 bases and J 4 bases, leaving 7 bases between the germline ends.

CDR3 residues: CASNTPRTGDGVYTF. Written as DNA, the CDR3 is TGTGCCAGTAATACCCCCCGGACAGGGGACGGTGTCTACACCTTC. The rearrangement links TRBV19 to TRBJ1-2; the match to TRBD1 covers 9 bases. Germline V gene data show CDR1 as LNHDA and CDR2 as SQIVND (reference sequence). V dropped 7 bases and J dropped 10; count of bases not matched to a gene: 16. There are 15 residues in the CDR3.

The rearrangement links TRBV2 to TRBJ2-7, with unresolved D. This CDR3 is 13 amino acids long. In germline, CDR1 is SNHLY, CDR2 FYNNEI. Trimming cost V 5 bases and J 5 bases, with 13 bases left between them. The CDR3 DNA is TGTGCCAGCAGTAGTAGAGGTAATAACGAGCAGTACTTC. Amino acids: CASSSRGNNEQYF.

V usage is TRBV4-3 and J usage is TRBJ2-2; D is unresolved. The CDR3 is 14 amino acids. Trimming pared 0 bases from V and 6 bases from J, leaving 8 bases between. The germline V gene has CDR1 LGHNA and CDR2 YSLEER. Here the CDR3 DNA reads TGCGCCAGCAGCCAAGAGAGAGGAGCCGGGGAGCTGTTTTTT. Translated: CASSQERGAGELFF.

The chain uses TRBV13 and TRBJ1-6; D not certain. The CDR3 is made up of 15 amino acids. Trimming took 0 bases from V and 0 from J, leaving 3 bases between them. In germline, CDR1 is PRHDT, CDR2 FYEKMQ (reference sequence). This CDR3 reads CASSLGSSYNSPLHF. The CDR3 DNA reads as TGTGCCAGCAGCTTAGGCAGCTCCTATAATTCACCCCTCCACTTT.